This is a list of T cell receptor beta chains from one sample in a study of shared clonotypes between healthy human individuals. Some clones are missing from TCRdb's copy, which holds only in-frame ones; the method was immunoSEQ multiplex PCR. The sample consists of about 1.5 million clones, 98% of them appearing once. The sample was naive CD4+ T cells sorted from blood. The receptors here all came from a man younger than 40 in good health. Each CDR3 is given with its conserved first and last residue. D genes are given only for firm matches.

V,D,J,DNA,CDR3
TRBV7-3,.,TRBJ1-1,TGTGCCAGCAGCTTATTTGAGGGGATTAAGACTGAAGCTTTCTTT,CASSLFEGIKTEAFF
TRBV29-1,TRBD2,TRBJ2-5,TGCAGCGTTCGAACTAGCGGGAGGGAGACCCAGTACTTC,CSVRTSGRETQYF
TRBV6-6,TRBD2,TRBJ2-3,TGTGCCAGCAGTTTAGCGGGGCACACAGATACGCAGTATTTT,CASSLAGHTDTQYF
TRBV28,TRBD1,TRBJ1-5,TGTGCCAGCAGCTATGAGGGGGCTCGGGGTCAGCCCCAGCATTTT,CASSYEGARGQPQHF
TRBV5-4,.,TRBJ1-2,TGTGCCAGCAGCTTGGGGCAGGGGAAGTACTATGGCTACACCTTC,CASSLGQGKYYGYTF
TRBV23-1,TRBD2,TRBJ2-3,TGCGCCCCCTGCGGGCGGGAGGAGCCTCAGCGCACCACAGATACGCAGTATTTT,CAPCGREEPQRTTDTQYF
TRBV5-5,TRBD2,TRBJ2-4,TGTGCCAGCAGCTTTAGACTAGCGGGAGATCAGTACTTC,CASSFRLAGDQYF
TRBV10-3,TRBD2,TRBJ2-1,TGTGCCATCAGTGATGGACTAGCGGAGTACAATGAGCAGTTCTTC,CAISDGLAEYNEQFF
TRBV6-5,.,TRBJ2-1,TGTGCCAGCAGCCCTCGGGTGTACAATGAGCAGTTCTTC,CASSPRVYNEQFF
TRBV18,TRBD2,TRBJ2-3,TGTGCCAGCTCACCCCTTGCGGGAGAGGCAGATACGCAGTATTTT,CASSPLAGEADTQYF
TRBV27,TRBD2,TRBJ2-7,TGTGCCAGCAGTTTAAACGGGAGGGCCCTCGACGAGCAGTACTTC,CASSLNGRALDEQYF
TRBV11-2,TRBD1,TRBJ1-1,TGTGCCAGCAGCCCACAGACAGGGTTCGTCGACACTGAAGCTTTCTTT,CASSPQTGFVDTEAFF
TRBV7-9,TRBD2,TRBJ2-1,TGTGCCAGCAGCTTACTCGCGGGAGGGGGCAATGAGCAGTTCTTC,CASSLLAGGGNEQFF
TRBV29-1,TRBD2,TRBJ2-7,TGCAGCGTCGGGGGGACCTTATACGAGCAGTACTTC,CSVGGTLYEQYF
TRBV7-2,.,TRBJ2-7,TGTGCCAGCAGCTTGAGAGACTCCTACGAGCAGTACTTC,CASSLRDSYEQYF
TRBV28,.,TRBJ2-1,TGTGCCAGCAGTTCAGGGGCCCTTAATGAGCAGTTCTTC,CASSSGALNEQFF
TRBV5-1,.,TRBJ2-1,TGCGCCAGCAGCTTTAACGATGAGCAGTTCTTC,CASSFNDEQFF
TRBV5-1,.,TRBJ2-3,TGCGCCAGCAGCTTGGACCCCAACAGGGCCCGCACAGATACGCAGTATTTT,CASSLDPNRARTDTQYF